A selection of T cell receptor beta chains follows, all from one sample in a study of cytomegalovirus exposure and HLA in healthy donors. Here immunoSEQ multiplex PCR was the method, and the copy in TCRdb shows in-frame clones only, minus some. The data contain some 97,000 clones, 65% to 80% of them seen just once; the ten biggest clones take up just under 4%. The sequenced sample was PBMCs. All receptors come from a woman between 45 and 65 years old in good health and CMV-seropositive. The CDR3 runs from the conserved cysteine through the conserved F or W. The D gene is left open where the match is weak. Some rows have no size entry. The others give once, few or many, or a class for an expanded clone.

TRBJ2-7,TRBD1,.,TRBV4-1,TGCGCCAGCAGCTTCGGACAGGGAAACTACGAGCAGTACTTC,CASSFGQGNYEQYF
TRBJ1-4,.,.,TRBV15,TGTGCCACCAGCGGATACAGGGCGACTAATGAAAAACTGTTTTTT,CATSGYRATNEKLFF
TRBJ1-1,.,.,TRBV6-5,TGTGCCAGCAGTTACAGGGGAAGAGCTTTCTTT,CASSYRGRAFF
TRBJ1-2,TRBD1,.,TRBV27,TGTGCCAGCAGTGGGACAGAATATTATGGCTACACCTTC,CASSGTEYYGYTF
TRBJ2-7,.,.,TRBV5-4,TGTGCCAGCAGCTTGGAAACGGGGGAGCAGTACTTC,CASSLETGEQYF
TRBJ1-2,.,.,TRBV5-5,TGTGCCAGCACCTCAGGACAGCTTCCCTCCTATGGCTACACCTTC,CASTSGQLPSYGYTF
TRBJ2-7,.,.,TRBV27,TGTGCCAGCAGTCCCGTAGTTACCTACGAGCAGTACTTC,CASSPVVTYEQYF
TRBJ2-1,.,.,TRBV5-1,TGCGCCAGCAGCGTGGACTCTTACAATGAGCAGTTCTTC,CASSVDSYNEQFF
TRBJ1-1,.,.,TRBV27,TGTGCTACCCACTTCCGGGGAGTGAGAGACACTGAAGCTTTCTTT,CATHFRGVRDTEAFF
TRBJ2-7,TRBD1,.,TRBV6-5,TGTGCCAGCAGTTACCTGGGACAGGGTGGCGAGCAGTACTTC,CASSYLGQGGEQYF
TRBJ2-3,.,.,TRBV18,TGTGCCAGCTCACCACTCGGGCAGGGGCCAGATACGCAGTATTTT,CASSPLGQGPDTQYF
TRBJ2-5,TRBD2,.,TRBV4-1,TGCGCCAGCAGCCAAGATGGGAGGGAGCCGCAAGAGACCCAGTACTTC,CASSQDGREPQETQYF
TRBJ2-1,.,once,TRBV9,TGTGCCAGCAGCGTAGCTACAGCTTACAATGAGCAGTTCTTC,CASSVATAYNEQFF
TRBJ1-2,.,.,TRBV11-2,TGTGCCAGCAGCTTAAGTGGGGGCGTACCATCCTTCTATGGCTACACCTTC,CASSLSGGVPSFYGYTF
TRBJ2-3,TRBD2,.,TRBV9,TGTGCCAGCAGCGTTGCCCGGGAGGGTCTGGATACGCAGTATTTT,CASSVAREGLDTQYF
TRBJ2-5,TRBD1,.,TRBV19,TGTGCCAGTAAACGACAGGGGATCGGGGAAGAGACCCAGTACTTC,CASKRQGIGEETQYF
TRBJ1-1,.,.,TRBV19,TGTGCCAGTAGTATAAGACGCCAAAAGGGGGACACTGAAGCTTTCTTT,CASSIRRQKGDTEAFF
TRBJ1-1,TRBD1,.,TRBV11-2,TGTGCCAGCAGGCGGCCGGGACAGGGGACGAACACTGAAGCTTTCTTT,CASRRPGQGTNTEAFF
TRBJ1-2,TRBD1,.,TRBV5-1,TGCGCCAGCAGCTTGGCCACGAACGACAGGGCCCGAGGCTACACCTTC,CASSLATNDRARGYTF
TRBJ2-7,.,.,TRBV29-1,TGCAGCGTCCCCCGCGGCTTTAACGACGAGCAGTACTTC,CSVPRGFNDEQYF
TRBJ2-7,.,.,TRBV19,TGTGCCAGTAGTTGGACAGTCATGTCCTACGAGCAGTACTTC,CASSWTVMSYEQYF
TRBJ2-7,TRBD2,.,TRBV5-1,TGCGCCAGCAGCCGGTTTGGGACTAGCGGCTCCTACGAGCAGTACTTC,CASSRFGTSGSYEQYF
TRBJ1-1,.,.,TRBV5-4,TGTGCCAGCAGCCGGCAGGGGTCCTTGAAAACTGAAGCTTTCTTT,CASSRQGSLKTEAFF
TRBJ1-2,.,.,TRBV7-9,TGTGCCAGCAGCTTAAACAGGGAACAACCCGGCTATGGCTACACCTTC,CASSLNREQPGYGYTF
TRBJ1-1,.,few,TRBV10-3,TGTGCCACTCATCAGGGGAGCACTGAAGCTTTCTTT,CATHQGSTEAFF
TRBJ2-3,.,once,TRBV10-1,TGCGCCAGCAGTGAGTCATACTCAGATACGCAGTATTTT,CASSESYSDTQYF
TRBJ2-1,TRBD2,.,TRBV5-1,TGCGCCAGCAGCTTGGGACTAGCGGGGGGGCGAGCCTACAATGAGCAGTTCTTC,CASSLGLAGGRAYNEQFF
TRBJ1-2,.,.,TRBV12-5,TGTGCTAGTGGTTTGGTGGAGGTCGGTTTTGGATATGGCTACACCTTC,CASGLVEVGFGYGYTF
TRBJ1-2,.,.,TRBV25-1,TGTGCCAGTTCGGAGATCTATGGCTACACCTTC,CASSEIYGYTF
TRBJ2-7,TRBD1,.,TRBV7-6,TGTGCCAGCAGCTCCAACCAGGGGGCCAACTACGAGCAGTACTTC,CASSSNQGANYEQYF
TRBJ1-1,TRBD1,.,TRBV30,TGTGCCTGGAGTCTGGACAGGGGGAACACTGAAGCTTTCTTT,CAWSLDRGNTEAFF
TRBJ2-3,.,few,TRBV20-1,TGCAGTGCTAGACGGGGGGATACGCAGTATTTT,CSARRGDTQYF
TRBJ1-2,TRBD1,.,TRBV5-5,TGTGCCAGCAAGGAACAGGGGGCAAGTGGCTACACCTTC,CASKEQGASGYTF
TRBJ2-1,.,.,TRBV7-3,TGTGCCAGCAGCTCCGGGACAAACGAGCAGTTCTTC,CASSSGTNEQFF
TRBJ1-2,.,.,TRBV11-2,TGTGCCAGCACCCATTCCCCGCCAGGGGCCTATGGCTACACCTTC,CASTHSPPGAYGYTF
TRBJ1-2,TRBD1,.,TRBV20-1,TGCAGTAGACAGGGACTGGATGGCTACACCTTC,CSRQGLDGYTF
TRBJ2-5,TRBD2,.,TRBV4-2,TGTGCCAGCAGCCCCGAGGGCGGGAGGGAGACCCAGTACTTC,CASSPEGGRETQYF
TRBJ2-5,.,.,TRBV6-6,TGTGCCAGCAGTCCAGGGCAAGAGACCCAGTACTTC,CASSPGQETQYF
TRBJ1-5,TRBD1,once,TRBV27,TGTGCCAGCAGCTCTTATGGACAGGGTGAACAGCCCCAGCATTTT,CASSSYGQGEQPQHF
TRBJ2-7,TRBD1,.,TRBV6-5,TGTGCCAGCAGTTACTCGACCCCGGGACAGGGTCGGGAGCAGTACTTC,CASSYSTPGQGREQYF
TRBJ1-2,TRBD1,.,TRBV6-1,TGTGCCAGCAGTGCCCGGGACAGGGCTGGCTACACCTTC,CASSARDRAGYTF
TRBJ1-1,.,few,TRBV14,TGTGCCAGCAGCCAAGGGCCGGGGGTGTTAAACACTGAAGCTTTCTTT,CASSQGPGVLNTEAFF
TRBJ2-7,TRBD2,.,TRBV9,TGTGCCAGCAGCCCGGGACTAGGTTACGAGCAGTACTTC,CASSPGLGYEQYF
TRBJ2-1,.,.,TRBV15,TGTGCCACCAGCAGAGACAGACAGACCGAGCAGTTCTTC,CATSRDRQTEQFF
TRBJ2-7,TRBD2,.,TRBV5-1,TGCGCCAGCAGTACTGCGGGAGTCCCATTCTACGAGCAGTACTTC,CASSTAGVPFYEQYF
TRBJ1-3,.,.,TRBV11-2,TGTGCCAGCAGCTCCCGGGAGGCCGGGAACACCATATATTTT,CASSSREAGNTIYF
TRBJ1-6,TRBD1,.,TRBV5-6,TGTGCCAGCAGCCCACATCCGGGACAGGGGAGTTCACCCCTCCACTTT,CASSPHPGQGSSPLHF
TRBJ2-1,TRBD2,.,TRBV7-8,TGTGCCAGCAGCTCTCCCGCTAGCGGGAGACAACATGAGCAGTTCTTC,CASSSPASGRQHEQFF
TRBJ1-2,TRBD1,few,TRBV27,TGTGCCAGCAGTTTACTAGGAACAGGGGACTATGGCTACACCTTC,CASSLLGTGDYGYTF
TRBJ1-1,.,.,TRBV19,TGTGCCAGTAGTCGACAGAACACTGAAGCTTTCTTT,CASSRQNTEAFF
TRBJ1-1,.,.,TRBV29-1,TGCAGCGTTGAGGAAGGACTCACTGAAGCTTTCTTT,CSVEEGLTEAFF
TRBJ1-2,TRBD1,.,TRBV10-3,TGTGCCATCGGGACAGGGGGGCTCTATGGCTACACCTTC,CAIGTGGLYGYTF
TRBJ2-6,.,.,TRBV7-9,TGTGCCAGCAGCCCGGGGGGGACAGTTGGGGCCAACGGCCTGACTTTC,CASSPGGTVGANGLTF
TRBJ2-7,.,few,TRBV7-2,TGTGCCAGCAGCTACGGTCGCCGAGACGAGCAGTACTTC,CASSYGRRDEQYF
TRBJ2-1,.,.,TRBV7-6,TGTGCCAGCAGCTTAGTGTCTAGCGCGTACAATGAGCAGTTCTTC,CASSLVSSAYNEQFF
TRBJ1-1,.,.,TRBV7-9,TGTGCCAGCCACCAATACCTATACGACACTGAAGCTTTCTTT,CASHQYLYDTEAFF
TRBJ2-7,.,.,TRBV7-2,TGTGCCAGCAGCTTAGGACTAGTGTACGAGCAGTACTTC,CASSLGLVYEQYF
TRBJ2-1,.,.,TRBV7-7,TGTGCTAGCAGCTTAGGCGGCACTGAGCAGTTCTTC,CASSLGGTEQFF
TRBJ1-4,.,.,TRBV7-9,TGTGCCAGCAGCTTAGGCGGTACCGAAAAACTGTTTTTT,CASSLGGTEKLFF